A single sample gave rise to the 18 T cell receptor beta chains below, sequenced in a study of blood T cell repertoires in COVID-19. The protocol was immunoSEQ multiplex PCR, while the TCRdb copy is restricted to in-frame clones and leaves out a portion. The table shows 250,000 or so clones, with just under 85% occurring only once. Sample: peripheral blood. The receptors derive from a woman at least 80 years old with acute or convalescent COVID-19.

The V call is TRBV5-1, the J call TRBJ1-4; unclear D gene. This CDR3 spans 14 amino acids. Germline CDR1 and CDR2: SGHRS and YFSETQ. The germline V and J ends were trimmed by 0 bases and 8 bases, with 11 bases remaining between them. The CDR3 DNA follows: TGCGCCAGCAGCTTGGCGGCAGGCGAAGAAAAACTGTTTTTT. Translated: CASSLAAGEEKLFF.

This clone was observed a single time. The rearrangement links TRBV5-1 to TRBJ1-5, with TRBD1 matching 8 bases. The CDR3 covers 16 residues. Unmatched junction bases numbered 5, after V lost 0 bases and J lost 3 bases. Per germline, CDR1 SGHRS and CDR2 YFSETQ. CDR3 region: CASSLEGQGPNQPQHF. The CDR3 nucleotides read TGCGCCAGCAGCTTGGAAGGACAGGGTCCCAATCAGCCCCAGCATTTT. The full variable domain, with the rest looked up from reference TRBV5-1 and TRBJ1-5, is KAGVTQTPRYLIKTRGQQVTLSCSPISGHRSVSWYQQTPGQGLQFLFEYFSETQRNKGNFPGRFSGRQFSNSRSEMNVSTLELGDSALYLCASSLEGQGPNQPQHFGDGTRLSIL.

This chain uses TRBV19 with TRBJ1-2; D gene uncertain. This CDR3 is 11 amino acids long. Trimming removed 8 bases from V and 7 bases from J, with 11 bases in between. In germline, CDR1 is LNHDA, CDR2 SQIVND (reference sequence). The CDR3 bases are TGTGCCAGTTCCCGGGGAGGTGGCTACACCTTC. Encoded protein: CASSRGGGYTF.

The count of this clone is one. The J gene is TRBJ1-1, the V gene TRBV5-1, with TRBD1 matching over 8 bases. This CDR3 spans 16 amino acids. Germline V gene lookup returns CDR1 SGHRS and CDR2 YFSETQ. Trimming cost V 4 bases and J 0 bases; bases outside gene matches: 8. CDR3: CASSGTGPAVNTEAFF. In DNA form, the CDR3 reads TGCGCCAGCAGCGGGACAGGTCCCGCGGTGAACACTGAAGCTTTCTTT.

The V gene is TRBV29-1, the J gene TRBJ2-1; no clear D gene. V was shortened by 4 bases and J by 5 bases, with 12 bases between the two germline ends. The length of the CDR3 is 13 residues. The germline V gene has CDR1 SQVTM and CDR2 ANQGSEA. For the CDR3, the DNA is TGCAGCGTTGTAAGCCCTCCGAACAATGAGCAGTTCTTC. Translating it yields CSVVSPPNNEQFF.

The DNA for the CDR3 is TGTGCCACCAGCAGACTTAGGACAGACACTGAAGCTTTCTTT. Its translation: CATSRLRTDTEAFF. The J gene is TRBJ1-1, the V gene TRBV15, with D possibly being TRBD1 (6 bases). Germline V lookup: CDR1 LNHNV, CDR2 YYDKDF (reference sequence). The CDR3 runs to 14 residues. The germline V and J ends were trimmed by 2 bases and 3 bases, with 10 bases remaining between them.

V is TRBV2 and J is TRBJ2-1; D is perhaps TRBD1 (6 bases). Per germline, CDR1 SNHLY and CDR2 FYNNEI. Trimming shortened V by 5 bases and J by 0 bases, and 11 bases separated the two germline ends. The CDR3 is made up of 15 amino acids. The CDR3 protein is CASSQDSNSYNEQFF. In nucleotides, the CDR3 is TGTGCCAGCAGTCAGGACAGCAACTCCTACAATGAGCAGTTCTTC. Variable domain in full (rest from reference TRBV2 and TRBJ2-1): EPEVTQTPSHQVTQMGQEVILRCVPISNHLYFYWYRQILGQKVEFLVSFYNNEISEKSEIFDDQFSVERPDGSNFTLKIRSTKLEDSAMYFCASSQDSNSYNEQFFGPGTRLTVL.

The genes are TRBV28 and TRBJ1-2, with TRBD1 identical over 10 bases. Germline V gene data show CDR1 as MDHEN and CDR2 as SYDVKM. CDR3 length equals 16 residues. Trimming removed 4 bases from V and 8 bases from J; junction bases left unmatched: 13. CDR3 bases: TGTGCCAGCAGTTCCCGACCGGGACAGGGGCATAGAGGCTACACCTTC. It specifies CASSSRPGQGHRGYTF.

The V gene is TRBV7-9, the J gene TRBJ1-1; weak D call: TRBD1 (6 bases). Germline-derived CDR1 and CDR2 are SEHNR and FQNEAQ (reference sequence). V lost 1 base and J 4 bases, leaving 10 bases between the germline ends. The CDR3 covers 14 residues. The CDR3 DNA reads TGTGCCAGCAGCTTAGGACAGGTCGGCACTGAAGCTTTCTTT. It encodes CASSLGQVGTEAFF.

The V call is TRBV7-2, the J call TRBJ2-3; 12 bases are shared with TRBD2. The germline V gene encodes CDR1 SGHTA and CDR2 FQGNSA. CDR3 length equals 16 residues. Losses at the gene ends were 5 bases for V and 4 bases for J; bases not matched to a gene: 7. CDR3 DNA sequence: TGTGCCAGCAGCCCCTCGACTAGCGGGAGAGCAGATACGCAGTATTTT. It encodes CASSPSTSGRADTQYF.

The chain is built from TRBV7-2 and TRBJ2-1; weak D call: TRBD2 (5 bases). The CDR3 covers 17 residues. Trimming shortened V by 1 base and J by 3 bases, and 16 bases separated the two germline ends. Germline CDR1 is SGHTA and CDR2 is FQGNSA. Written as DNA, the CDR3 is TGTGCCAGCAGCTTAGGACTATCCGGACGAAACTACAATGAGCAGTTCTTC. Protein: CASSLGLSGRNYNEQFF.

The chain employs TRBV10-3 and TRBJ2-3; D possibly corresponds to TRBD2 (6 bases). Germline V lookup: CDR1 ENHRY, CDR2 SYGVKD. Deletions cut 0 bases from V and 2 bases from J, with 9 bases between. The CDR3 spans 15 residues. The CDR3 DNA sequence: TGTGCCATCAGTGAGTCGGCGGGATTCACAGATACGCAGTATTTT. It specifies CAISESAGFTDTQYF.

V and J are TRBV27 and TRBJ1-2; 9 nucleotides match TRBD1. J lost 11 bases, V lost 5 bases, and 15 bases had no gene match. Germline CDR1 MNHEY, CDR2 SMNVEV (reference sequence). The CDR3 is made up of 15 amino acids. The CDR3, as DNA: TGTGCCAGCAGTGGGAACAGGGGGCCGACTATGCGGTACACCTTC. Translating gives CASSGNRGPTMRYTF.

The chain couples TRBV6-2 or TRBV6-3 to TRBJ1-1, with a tentative D call TRBD1 (6 bases). The germline CDR1 and CDR2 sequences are MNHEY and SVGEGT. The V and J ends lost 6 bases and 5 bases respectively, with 13 bases between them. This CDR3 has 13 residues. For the CDR3, the DNA is TGTGCCAGCAGCGTACAGGGATCAACTGAAGCTTTCTTT. Amino acids: CASSVQGSTEAFF.

This chain uses TRBV19 with TRBJ2-5; TRBD1 matches at 7 bases. The CDR3 runs 13 residues. CDR1 and CDR2 from the germline V gene are LNHDA and SQIVND (reference sequence). Germline trimming cut 5 bases from V and 1 base from J; bases unmatched to any gene: 1. The CDR3: CASSRDSQETQYF. The DNA for the CDR3 is TGTGCCAGTAGTCGGGACAGCCAAGAGACCCAGTACTTC.

The V and J genes are TRBV6-2 or TRBV6-3 and TRBJ1-4, with D possibly being TRBD1 (6 bases). In germline, CDR1 is MNHEY, CDR2 SVGEGT. V was cut by 6 bases and J by 7 bases, with 12 bases left in between. The CDR3 contains 13 residues. The chain's CDR3 is CASSQGSGEKLFF. CDR3 DNA: TGTGCCAGCAGCCAGGGGTCCGGTGAAAAACTGTTTTTT.

This chain links TRBV6-1 with TRBJ2-7, with a tentative D call TRBD2 (5 bases). CDR3 length: 14 amino acids. V lost 2 bases and J 2 bases, leaving 10 bases between the germline ends. Germline V gene sequence: CDR1 MNHNS, CDR2 SASEGT. Here the CDR3 reads CASSERRQAYEQYF. The CDR3 DNA follows: TGTGCCAGCAGTGAAAGGAGGCAGGCCTACGAGCAGTACTTC.

This clone has a single count. V usage is TRBV5-1 and J usage is TRBJ2-7; tentative D call: TRBD1 (5 bases). Germline V CDR1 and CDR2: SGHRS, YFSETQ. CDR3 length: 17 residues. Trimming took 4 bases from V and 0 from J, leaving 20 bases between them. CDR3 protein: CASSPGVGQTSSYEQYF. The CDR3, as DNA: TGCGCCAGCAGCCCTGGTGTGGGGCAGACGAGCTCCTACGAGCAGTACTTC. Together with reference TRBV5-1 and TRBJ2-7, the CDR3 gives the full variable domain: KAGVTQTPRYLIKTRGQQVTLSCSPISGHRSVSWYQQTPGQGLQFLFEYFSETQRNKGNFPGRFSGRQFSNSRSEMNVSTLELGDSALYLCASSPGVGQTSSYEQYFGPGTRLTVT.